This entry features one TCR beta chain sequence. What it binds is unknown. In the authors' methods: Clinicopathological groups differed in CDR3, with these differences serving to build a distant-metastasis classifier for papillary thyroid cancer. Via MiXCR, TCRdb re-called the PCR reads. These V and J calls originate from TCRdb's pipeline instead of the authors' own analysis. Altogether around 15,000 clones are present, 25% to 35% being singletons, with the ten largest covering roughly 4.2%. These data are taken from a study of metastatic and nonmetastatic thyroid tumors. Study overall: Malignant thyroid and benign thyroid patients provided blood and tumor or nodule tissue whose repertoires were compared. Study results and caveats: The reported finding was significantly higher TCR beta diversity in malignant thyroid tumors relative to benign nodules, in blood and tumor.

Thyroid surgery was preceded by no treatment in any patient. The V and J ends lost 6 bases and 6 bases, in that order; junction bases with no gene match: 14. This CDR3 region has 15 residues. Germline V gene data show CDR1 as LNHNV and CDR2 as YYDKDF (reference sequence). The chain uses TRBV15 and TRBJ2-7; TRBD2 matches 7 bases. The material sequenced was blood. This sequence was found in a female donor with papillary thyroid cancer or a benign thyroid nodule (not recorded which). Some clones in this sample may be carry-over from other donors' samples. The DNA of the CDR3 is TGTGCCACCAGGGGGGGGTTACGGGACTCGGGCGAGCAGTACTTC. This codes for CATRGGLRDSGEQYF. The whole variable domain, remainder taken from reference TRBV15 and TRBJ2-7, is DAMVIQNPRYQVTQFGKPVTLSCSQTLNHNVMYWYQQKSSQAPKLLFHYYDKDFNNEADTPDNFQSRRPNTSFCFLDIRSPGLGDTAMYLCATRGGLRDSGEQYFGPGTRLTVT.